The rows below give T cell receptor beta chains drawn from one sample of a study of T cell repertoires in ileal Crohn's disease. Sequencing was performed with immunoSEQ multiplex PCR; in TCRdb, only in-frame clones are kept and a portion is missing. In the table there are about 7,200 clones, around 70% of which are singletons. The sequencing sample was made of ileal tissue. All receptors derive from an adult with Crohn's disease. Each CDR3 is given with its conserved first and last residue. Size values are once, few and many counts, or a class for expanded clones, and some rows have none.

v_call: TRBV7-6
cdr3_length: 14
clone_size: NA
cdr3_aa: CASSSDTSSYEQYF

v_call: TRBV15
cdr3_length: 14
clone_size: NA
cdr3_aa: CATSRDRAGHEQYF

v_call: TRBV6-1
cdr3_length: 14
clone_size: NA
cdr3_aa: CASSGRASNTEAFF

v_call: TRBV2
cdr3_length: 11
clone_size: NA
cdr3_aa: CASRGLYEQYF

v_call: TRBV7-2
cdr3_length: 12
clone_size: NA
cdr3_aa: CASSLQGIEAFF

v_call: TRBV14
cdr3_length: 13
clone_size: NA
cdr3_aa: CASKGLQGSEQYF

v_call: TRBV6-6
cdr3_length: 15
clone_size: NA
cdr3_aa: CASVKSGQGSEKLFF

v_call: TRBV5-1
cdr3_length: 14
clone_size: once
cdr3_aa: CASRLDSGANVLTF

v_call: TRBV2
cdr3_length: 11
clone_size: once
cdr3_aa: CASRDFYGYTF

v_call: TRBV7-9
cdr3_length: 15
clone_size: NA
cdr3_aa: CASSLVDRFNEKLFF

v_call: TRBV2
cdr3_length: 14
clone_size: NA
cdr3_aa: CASRATSGKETQYF

v_call: TRBV9
cdr3_length: 15
clone_size: NA
cdr3_aa: CASSVGGRSHTEAFF